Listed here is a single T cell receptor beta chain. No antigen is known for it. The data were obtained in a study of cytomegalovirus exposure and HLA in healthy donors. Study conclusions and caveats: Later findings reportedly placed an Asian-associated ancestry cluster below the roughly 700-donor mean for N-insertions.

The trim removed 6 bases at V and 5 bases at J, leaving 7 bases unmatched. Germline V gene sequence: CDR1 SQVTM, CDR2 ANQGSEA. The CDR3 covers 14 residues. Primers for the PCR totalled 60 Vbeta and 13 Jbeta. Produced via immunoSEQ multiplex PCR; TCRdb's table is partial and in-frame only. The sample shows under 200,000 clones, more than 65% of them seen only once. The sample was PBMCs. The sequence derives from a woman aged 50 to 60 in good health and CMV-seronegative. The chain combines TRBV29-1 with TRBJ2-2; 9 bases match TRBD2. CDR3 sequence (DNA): TGCAGCGTACCGTCTAGCGGGACAACCGGGGAGCTGTTTTTT. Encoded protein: CSVPSSGTTGELFF.